The rows below give T cell receptor beta chains drawn from one sample of a study of T cell changes during pregnancy in multiple sclerosis. TCRdb keeps only in-frame clones here, not all; method: immunoSEQ multiplex PCR. This table holds roughly 65,000 clones, under 95% found once. The starting material was peripheral blood, obtained in the third trimester of pregnancy. All receptors come from a female donor in good health, enrolled as a control in a pregnancy study. CDR3s include the opening cysteine and the closing phenylalanine or tryptophan. D genes are given only for firm matches. Clone sizes are given selectively: once, few, many, or a class where the clone is expanded.

J,D,V,size,DNA,CDR3
TRBJ2-5,.,TRBV5-1,.,TGCGCCAGCAGCTCTCTCCTGGCCGGGGTCGGGGAAGAGACCCAGTACTTC,CASSSLLAGVGEETQYF
TRBJ2-5,TRBD2,TRBV9,.,TGTGCCAGCAGCCTGGGCGGGGGGCTCCCCGGAGAGACCCAGTACTTC,CASSLGGGLPGETQYF
TRBJ2-3,.,TRBV10-3,.,TGTGCCATCAGTGACCCTAGCGCTAGCACAGATACGCAGTATTTT,CAISDPSASTDTQYF
TRBJ2-2,.,TRBV7-2,.,TGTGCCAGCAGCTTAGGGCCCCCTCAGGGAAACACCGGGGAGCTGTTTTTT,CASSLGPPQGNTGELFF
TRBJ1-2,TRBD1,TRBV7-9,.,TGTGCCAGCAGCTTAGGACAGGGATTTGGCTACACCTTC,CASSLGQGFGYTF
TRBJ1-1,.,TRBV18,.,TGTGCCAGCTCACCGGGGGGGGTAGCCACTGAAGCTTTCTTT,CASSPGGVATEAFF
TRBJ1-2,TRBD1,TRBV7-2,.,TGTGCCAGCAGCTTAGGTTATCTTGCAGGGGGCAACTATGGCTACACCTTC,CASSLGYLAGGNYGYTF
TRBJ1-3,.,TRBV6-5,.,TGTGCCAGCAGTTGGACATCCTCTGGAAACACCATATATTTT,CASSWTSSGNTIYF
TRBJ1-6,.,TRBV6-1,.,TGTGCCAGCAGTGAACCCCCAGGGCGGGATTCCAAGGGAAATTCACCCCTCCACTTT,CASSEPPGRDSKGNSPLHF
TRBJ1-5,TRBD1,TRBV19,once,TGTGCCAGCGCCAGAGACAGGGGGTCGAATCAGCCCCAGCATTTT,CASARDRGSNQPQHF
TRBJ2-5,.,TRBV4-2,.,TGTGCCAGCAGCCAAGTTTTCACCGAACGGGAGACCCAGTACTTC,CASSQVFTERETQYF
TRBJ2-1,TRBD1,TRBV7-6,.,TGTGCCAGCAGCCCCGGGACAGGGGGAGGCAATGAGCAGTTCTTC,CASSPGTGGGNEQFF
TRBJ1-4,.,TRBV5-6,.,TGTGCCAGCAGCAGCGGGGGGGAGAGCGAAAAACTGTTTTTT,CASSSGGESEKLFF
TRBJ2-6,.,TRBV19,.,TGTGCCAGTAGTATCGCCGTCGTAGGGACACACTCTGGGGCCAACGTCCTGACTTTC,CASSIAVVGTHSGANVLTF
TRBJ1-1,.,TRBV28,.,TGTGCCAGCAGTTTAGAGGATCCGAACACTGAAGCTTTCTTT,CASSLEDPNTEAFF
TRBJ1-2,TRBD1,TRBV9,.,TGTGCCAGCAGCGCGCAGGGGGCGCCCAACTATGGCTACACCTTC,CASSAQGAPNYGYTF
TRBJ1-1,.,TRBV5-1,.,TGCGCCAGCAGCTTGGGGTATAGTGACACCGCTGCTGAAGCTTTCTTT,CASSLGYSDTAAEAFF
TRBJ2-5,TRBD1,TRBV5-6,.,TGTGCCAGCGGTCCGATTGGACAGGGACAAGAGACCCAGTACTTC,CASGPIGQGQETQYF
TRBJ1-1,.,TRBV4-3,.,TGCGCCAGCAGCCAAGACAGGGGAGTCAGGGCTTTCTTT,CASSQDRGVRAFF
TRBJ1-1,TRBD1,TRBV19,.,TGTGCCAGTAGTACAGACAGGGGGCGCGGAGCTTTCTTT,CASSTDRGRGAFF
TRBJ1-1,TRBD1,TRBV4-2,.,TGTGCCAGCAGCCTCGAATGGGGACAGGGTCCAACATCTGAAGCTTTCTTT,CASSLEWGQGPTSEAFF
TRBJ1-1,.,TRBV4-2,.,TGTGCCAGCAGCCAAGATCTAGGGGGGAACACTGAAGCTTTCTTT,CASSQDLGGNTEAFF
TRBJ1-4,TRBD1,TRBV5-1,.,TGCGCCAGCAGCAGTAGGGGGGGACAGGGGGAAAAACTGTTTTTT,CASSSRGGQGEKLFF
TRBJ2-3,TRBD1,TRBV5-1,.,TGCGCCAGCAGCTCCCGGACAGGCGGCACAGATACGCAGTATTTT,CASSSRTGGTDTQYF
TRBJ2-2,TRBD2,TRBV9,.,TGTGCCAGCAGCGTAGAAGGACTAGCGACGAACACCGGGGAGCTGTTTTTT,CASSVEGLATNTGELFF
TRBJ2-1,.,TRBV6-6,.,TGTGCCACCACGGGGGTTCCCTACAATGAGCAGTTCTTC,CATTGVPYNEQFF
TRBJ1-1,.,TRBV7-9,.,TGTGCCAGCAGCCAAAAACAGGGAATGAACACTGAAGCTTTCTTT,CASSQKQGMNTEAFF
TRBJ1-1,.,TRBV4-1,.,TGCGCCAGCAGCCAAGGGGGGAGGGGGGGCGAAGGAGGCCCTGAAGCTTTCTTT,CASSQGGRGGEGGPEAFF
TRBJ2-4,TRBD1,TRBV6-7,.,TGTGCCAGCGATTGGTCCGTACAGGGGCCGCGGTACTTC,CASDWSVQGPRYF
TRBJ1-1,TRBD1,TRBV28,.,TGTGCCAGCAGTTCCGGACAGGGGGCGTACACTGAAGCTTTCTTT,CASSSGQGAYTEAFF
TRBJ1-1,TRBD1,TRBV7-3,.,TGTGCCAGCAGCTACACAGGGGACACTGAAGCTTTCTTT,CASSYTGDTEAFF
TRBJ2-1,TRBD1,TRBV27,.,TGTGCCAGCAGTTTCCCCGACAGGGATGGTTACAATGAGCAGTTCTTC,CASSFPDRDGYNEQFF
TRBJ1-2,.,TRBV28,.,TGTGCCAGCAGTTCCCCCCGGGGGGCGCTTTTTGGCTACACCTTC,CASSSPRGALFGYTF
TRBJ2-5,.,TRBV9,.,TGTGCCAGCAAAACCCGGGAGACCCAGTACTTC,CASKTRETQYF
TRBJ1-5,TRBD1,TRBV9,once,TGTGCCAGCAGCGTAGGACAGGGTGACAATCAGCCCCAGCATTTT,CASSVGQGDNQPQHF
TRBJ1-1,.,TRBV12-5,.,TGTGCTAGTGCCTCCGACAGCCACACTGAAGCTTTCTTT,CASASDSHTEAFF
TRBJ1-2,TRBD1,TRBV13,.,TGTGCCAGCAGCCAACAGGGGTCGGGGAGCTACACCTTC,CASSQQGSGSYTF
TRBJ2-7,TRBD1,TRBV30,.,TGTGCCTGGAGCAACAACAGGGGGAAACCCTACGAGCAGTACTTC,CAWSNNRGKPYEQYF